This is a list of T cell receptor beta chains from one sample in a study of regulatory T cells in long-lasting Graves disease. MiXCR, applied by TCRdb to the multiplex PCR reads, yields one record per CDR3 protein. The repertoire holds about 400,000 distinct CDR3 sequences, with around 20% as singletons. Sequenced material: peripheral blood mononuclear cells (PBMCs), taken when the disease was refractory, from a patient treated with antithyroid drugs. Receptors were obtained from a female donor with Graves disease. CDR3s include the opening cysteine and the closing phenylalanine or tryptophan. The D gene is left open where the match is weak. Part of the rows lack a size; the others show once, few, many or a class for expanded clones.

TRBJ2-2 TRBD2 TRBV29-1 NA CSAAGGTSGLNTGELFF TGCAGCGCCGCCGGCGGGACTAGCGGTCTTAACACCGGGGAGCTGTTTTTT
TRBJ2-7 TRBD2 TRBV5-1 many CASSFGGTLPYEQYF TGCGCCAGCAGCTTCGGGGGGACGCTTCCCTACGAGCAGTACTTC
TRBJ2-1 TRBD2 TRBV7-2 few CASSSYTSGAINEQFF TGTGCCAGCAGCTCGTATACTAGCGGGGCTATCAATGAGCAGTTCTTC
TRBJ2-5 NA TRBV7-3 NA CASRDSGETQYF TGTGCCAGCAGGGACTCCGGGGAGACCCAGTACTTC
TRBJ1-2 NA TRBV10-3 few CAISDSVGYTF TGTGCCATCAGTGACAGCGTTGGCTACACCTTC
TRBJ2-5 NA TRBV5-1 few CASSGGTYETQYF TGCGCCAGCAGCGGCGGGACATATGAGACCCAGTACTTC
TRBJ2-2 NA TRBV11-3 many CASSLTSGELFF TGTGCCAGCAGCCTTACGTCCGGGGAGCTGTTTTTT
TRBJ1-2 NA TRBV20-1 few CSARTPGLLDGHTF TGCAGTGCTAGGACCCCCGGACTACTGGATGGTCACACCTTC
TRBJ1-1 TRBD1 TRBV30 NA CAWSVQGQTGTEAFF TGTGCCTGGAGTGTACAGGGGCAAACCGGCACTGAAGCTTTCTTT
TRBJ2-6 NA TRBV15 NA CATSPPRGAGGANVLTF TGTGCCACCTCCCCCCCGAGGGGGGCGGGGGGGGCCAACGTCCTGACTTTC
TRBJ1-3 NA TRBV7-2 NA CASSLNRLSGNTIYF TGTGCCAGCAGCTTAAACAGGCTCTCAGGAAACACCATATATTTT
TRBJ1-2 TRBD1 TRBV12-3/TRBV12-4 many CASSSRNRDRGNYGYTF TGTGCCAGCAGTTCTCGAAACCGGGACAGGGGAAACTATGGCTACACCTTC
TRBJ2-5 TRBD2 TRBV7-9 NA CASSLARLAGMTQETQYF TGTGCCAGCAGCTTAGCCCGACTAGCGGGTATGACCCAAGAGACCCAGTACTTC
TRBJ2-7 TRBD2 TRBV29-1 NA CSVWGSASGSSYEQYF TGCAGCGTTTGGGGTTCAGCTAGCGGGAGCTCCTACGAGCAGTACTTC
TRBJ1-2 TRBD1 TRBV30 many CAWIPDRGFGGYTF TGTGCCTGGATCCCGGACAGGGGGTTTGGTGGCTACACCTTC